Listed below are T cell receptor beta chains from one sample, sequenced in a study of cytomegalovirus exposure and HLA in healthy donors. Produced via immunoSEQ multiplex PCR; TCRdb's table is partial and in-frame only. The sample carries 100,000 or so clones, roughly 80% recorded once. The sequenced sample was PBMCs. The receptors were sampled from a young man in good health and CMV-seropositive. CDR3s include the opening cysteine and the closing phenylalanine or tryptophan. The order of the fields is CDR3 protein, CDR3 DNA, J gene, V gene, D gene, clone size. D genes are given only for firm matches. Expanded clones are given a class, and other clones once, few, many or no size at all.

CASSLSPPDRGSYEQYF,TGTGCCAGCAGCTTATCCCCCCCGGACAGGGGATCCTACGAGCAGTACTTC,TRBJ2-7,TRBV7-3,TRBD1,.
CASSKTGGRTGELFF,TGTGCCAGCAGTAAGACGGGGGGCCGCACCGGGGAGCTGTTTTTT,TRBJ2-2,TRBV6-5,.,.
CASSFDRGPPNYGYTF,TGTGCCAGCAGCTTTGACAGGGGGCCCCCTAACTATGGCTACACCTTC,TRBJ1-2,TRBV5-4,TRBD1,.
CASTLTGTSRADTQYF,TGCGCCAGCACCCTGACCGGGACTAGCCGAGCAGATACGCAGTATTTT,TRBJ2-3,TRBV5-1,TRBD2,.
CASSPTSNTGELFF,TGTGCCAGCTCACCAACTAGCAACACCGGGGAGCTGTTTTTT,TRBJ2-2,TRBV18,.,once
CASSPGGLAGGTGETQYF,TGTGCCAGCAGCCCGGGGGGCCTAGCGGGGGGTACTGGGGAGACCCAGTACTTC,TRBJ2-5,TRBV7-6,TRBD2,.
CASSVEGTVRTDTQYF,TGTGCCAGCAGCGTAGAAGGGACAGTACGAACAGATACGCAGTATTTT,TRBJ2-3,TRBV9,TRBD1,.
CASSSGTGTYEQYF,TGCGCCAGCAGTTCCGGGACAGGGACCTACGAGCAGTACTTC,TRBJ2-7,TRBV5-1,TRBD1,.
CASSLGSGTDNIQYF,TGTGCCAGCAGCTTGGGTTCCGGGACAGATAACATTCAGTACTTC,TRBJ2-4,TRBV5-6,TRBD1,.
CASRSRTGARYYGYTF,TGTGCCAGCAGGAGTAGGACAGGGGCGAGGTACTATGGCTACACCTTC,TRBJ1-2,TRBV2,TRBD1,.
CATSRVTAYNEQFF,TGTGCCACCAGCAGGGTTACTGCCTACAATGAGCAGTTCTTC,TRBJ2-1,TRBV15,.,.
CASSSLRASSYEQYF,TGTGCCAGCAGCTCCCTGCGGGCAAGCTCCTACGAGCAGTACTTC,TRBJ2-7,TRBV11-2,.,.
CASSPRDDLASYEQYF,TGTGCCAGCTCACCACGCGACGACTTAGCCTCCTACGAGCAGTACTTC,TRBJ2-7,TRBV18,.,.
CASSLEPEETQYF,TGTGCCAGCAGCTTGGAACCAGAAGAGACCCAGTACTTC,TRBJ2-5,TRBV5-4,.,.
CASSPDRGDPLDNEQFF,TGTGCCAGCAGCCCGGACAGGGGGGATCCTTTAGACAATGAGCAGTTCTTC,TRBJ2-1,TRBV5-8,TRBD1,.
CASSPTGGALTGELFF,TGTGCCAGCAGCCCGACAGGGGGCGCATTGACCGGGGAGCTGTTTTTT,TRBJ2-2,TRBV5-4,TRBD1,.
CASSPAASGGGSTDTQYF,TGCGCCAGCAGCCCTGCGGCCAGCGGGGGTGGTAGCACAGATACGCAGTATTTT,TRBJ2-3,TRBV5-1,TRBD2,.
CASRQGAAGANVLTF,TGTGCCAGCAGACAGGGAGCGGCTGGGGCCAACGTCCTGACTTTC,TRBJ2-6,TRBV6-1,.,once
CASSLDPGAGYTF,TGTGCCAGCAGCTTAGACCCAGGGGCTGGCTACACCTTC,TRBJ1-2,TRBV7-8,.,.
CAWSRTGF,TGTGCCTGGAGCCGGACAGGATTC,TRBJ1-2,TRBV30,TRBD1,.